The 7 T cell receptor beta chains below come from one sample, sequenced in a study of cytomegalovirus exposure and HLA in healthy donors. With 60 Vbeta and 13 Jbeta primers, the PCR was carried out. Assay used: immunoSEQ multiplex PCR; TCRdb lists only in-frame clones, some missing. The data hold about 52,000 clones, with 72% observed a single time. What was sequenced was PBMCs. The receptors here all came from a woman aged 45-65 years in good health and CMV-seronegative.

The genes are TRBV11-2 and TRBJ2-5; a weak D match, TRBD1 (5 bases). The length of the CDR3 is 13 residues. V gave up 6 bases and J gave up 4 bases, with 12 bases separating them. Per the germline V gene, CDR1 is SGHAT and CDR2 is FQNNGV. The CDR3, as DNA: TGTGCCAGCAGTTTTACCCAGGGAGAGACCCAGTACTTC. Protein product: CASSFTQGETQYF.

A note on this clone: A read error may account for a junction end that differs from germline. The chain is built from TRBV29-1 and TRBJ1-1; weak D call: TRBD1 (6 bases). The CDR3 contains 15 residues. Germline CDR1 reads SQVTM; CDR2 reads ANQGSEA. CDR3 sequence reads: CSVTPTTGWDTEAFF. CDR3 in DNA: TGCAGCGTAACTCCTACAACGGGCTGGGACACCGAAGCTTTCTTT.

The rearrangement links TRBV2 to TRBJ2-2; 9 bases align to TRBD2. Trimming cost V 6 bases and J 6 bases; bases outside gene matches: 5. The CDR3 has 14 residues. Germline lookup yields CDR1 SNHLY and CDR2 FYNNEI. The CDR3 DNA reads as TGTGCCAGCAGGGGTAGCGGGAGCGCCGGGGAGCTGTTTTTT. Amino acid sequence: CASRGSGSAGELFF.

This rearrangement joins TRBV4-2 to TRBJ2-1; TRBD2 matches at 7 bases. Germline CDR1 reads LGHNA; CDR2 reads YNFKEQ. V was pared by 4 bases and J by 0 bases, with 9 bases of the junction left unmatched. The CDR3 consists of 17 residues. The CDR3 bases are TGTGCCAGCAGCCCGGCCCACGGGGGGAGCTCCTACAATGAGCAGTTCTTC. This codes for CASSPAHGGSSYNEQFF.

The chain is built from TRBV5-1 and TRBJ2-2; possibly TRBD2 for D (5 bases). Trimming stripped 4 bases from V and 1 base from J, with 14 bases between. The CDR3 spans 16 residues. The germline CDR1 and CDR2 sequences are SGHRS and YFSETQ. CDR3 bases: TGCGCCAGCAGCATAGCACGGACTGTGAACACCGGGGAGCTGTTTTTT. Its translation is CASSIARTVNTGELFF.

V gene TRBV5-1 combines with J gene TRBJ2-1; no reliable D call. Germline loops: CDR1 SGHRS, CDR2 YFSETQ. This CDR3 comprises 12 residues. V lost 5 bases, J lost 2 bases, and 5 bases lay in between. DNA for the CDR3: TGCGCCAGCAGTGAGACCTACAATGAGCAGTTCTTC. It translates to CASSETYNEQFF.

This clone was detected a few times. The chain recombines TRBV10-3 with TRBJ2-7, with 10 bases aligning to TRBD1. V dropped 5 bases and J dropped 2; count of bases not matched to a gene: 6. The CDR3 is 15 amino acids. Germline V gives CDR1 ENHRY, CDR2 SYGVKD. The CDR3 DNA follows: TGTGCCATCAGTACCATTGGACAGGGGGCCTACGAGCAGTACTTC. It codes for CAISTIGQGAYEQYF.